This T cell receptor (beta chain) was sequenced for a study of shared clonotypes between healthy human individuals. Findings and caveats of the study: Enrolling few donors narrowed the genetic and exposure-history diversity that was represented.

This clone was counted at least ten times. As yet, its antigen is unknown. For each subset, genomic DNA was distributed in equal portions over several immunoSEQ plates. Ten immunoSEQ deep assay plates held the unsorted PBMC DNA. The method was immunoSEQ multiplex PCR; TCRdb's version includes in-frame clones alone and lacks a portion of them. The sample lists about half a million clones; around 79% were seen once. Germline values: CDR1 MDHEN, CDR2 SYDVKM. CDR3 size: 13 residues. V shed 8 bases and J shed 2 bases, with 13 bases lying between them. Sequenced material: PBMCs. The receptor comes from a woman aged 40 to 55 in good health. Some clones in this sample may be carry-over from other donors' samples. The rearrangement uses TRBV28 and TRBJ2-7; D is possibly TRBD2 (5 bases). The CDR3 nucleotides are TGTGCCAGCGGGATCGGGGTGGCCTACGAGCAGTACTTC. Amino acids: CASGIGVAYEQYF.